The clone carrying this T cell receptor beta chain was observed a few times. Measured with immunoSEQ multiplex PCR; TCRdb has only the in-frame clones, and not every one. The sample contains about 100,000 clones, 94% of which appear only once. This entry belongs to a study of T cell changes during pregnancy in multiple sclerosis. The CDR3 length is 16 residues. CDR1 SGHTA and CDR2 FQGNSA come from the germline V gene. V trimming: 5 bases; J trimming: 1 base; junction bases outside the gene matches: 10. This chain connects TRBV7-2 to TRBJ2-7; TRBD2 agrees at 8 bases. The TCR sequence derives from a female donor with multiple sclerosis, enrolled in a pregnancy study. The starting material was peripheral blood, obtained before pregnancy. This chain's CDR3 is CASSALAGRGSYEQYF. For the CDR3, the DNA is TGTGCCAGCAGCGCTTTAGCGGGGCGGGGATCCTACGAGCAGTACTTC.